This record covers a single TCR beta chain. This clone was seen a handful of times. Its antigen target is currently unknown. Base qualities were left out, and no much larger clone turns up one base away. Libraries came from the immunoSEQ multiplex PCR assay. To provide template for TCR sequencing, every sample had RNA extracted and reverse transcribed into cDNA. First-strand cDNA was synthesized using SuperScript III with a 2:1 mix of oligo-dT and random hexamers. A synthetic immune receptor repertoire was used to measure amplification bias, and any remaining bias was corrected computationally. Per the authors' processing: Raw reads were preprocessed to remove errors, and CDR3 was defined by IMGT conventions from the conserved cysteine to phenylalanine. Clonality was computed by normalizing Shannon entropy by log2 of the number of productive unique TCRs and subtracting the result from 1. Scalp TCRbeta sequences were cross-referenced with sorted blood CD4 and CD8 repertoires so that the CD4 or CD8 identity of scalp clones could be inferred. What TCRdb holds here is the immuneACCESS table cut down to in-frame rearrangements. Part of the clones is not present; checked against another copy, under half of the missing clones reflect an unresolved V gene, and the others are unexplained. D and trimming come from the DNA, and the V and J calls and clone size come from that table. This sample is represented by 150,000 to 200,000 clones; roughly 46% of them were singletons. Together, the top ten hold about 9.4% of the sample.

CDR1 KGHSH and CDR2 LQKENI are derived from the germline V gene. V is trimmed back by 0 bases and J by 10 bases, and the junction contains 3 bases that no gene match accounts for. Reading from cysteine to phenylalanine, the CDR3 counts 12 amino acids. Only the CDR3 region is kept as DNA, spanning 36 bases read in frame from base 1. This entry is derived from a study of CD8+ T cells in alopecia areata (dated by TCRdb to 2017 to 2018). In terms of the full investigation: The treated patients, all with moderate-to-severe alopecia areata, were enrolled in an open-label pilot trial of oral tofacitinib given at 5 to 10 mg twice daily. Patients received tofacitinib for 6 to 18 months and were then followed off drug for 6 months to check for delayed response and recurrence. Disease severity in treated patients was measured with the SALT score, which quantifies the percentage of affected scalp surface area. In both human patients and the C3H/HeJ mouse model, the study applied high-throughput TCRbeta sequencing to look at T cell clonal expansion in alopecia areata. In humans, TCRbeta sequencing was performed on scalp tissue and on sorted CD4+ and CD8+ peripheral blood T cells from healthy controls and from patients with patchy or totalis/universalis alopecia areata. Biopsies were taken from tofacitinib-treated patients at baseline and at 4 and 24 weeks of treatment, and a later scalp biopsy was taken in several of the tofacitinib-treated patients. Scalp clonality was compared among normal scalp (n=4), patchy alopecia areata scalp (n=8), and alopecia totalis/universalis scalp (n=8). RNA was obtained with the PAXgene miRNA kit for fixed scalp, the miRNeasy kit for PBMCs, and the RNeasy kit for mouse skin. TCRbeta CDR3 regions were amplified by immunoSEQ multiplex PCR using 35 Vbeta forward and 13 Jbeta reverse primers.

The research as a whole found: During tofacitinib treatment, many expanded lesional clones stuck around in both scalp and blood, and this persistence may partly explain why relapse happens after treatment is stopped. Compared with normal scalp, lesional scalp had higher clonality and more expanded CD8+ clones, particularly in alopecia totalis/universalis, a pattern that suggests antigenic drive. Because the treated cohort was small and included a single nonresponder, larger studies are needed to assess links between baseline CD8+ expansion and response. Scalp clonality and the number of expanded CD8+ clones among the top 100 scalp clones were significantly decreased by tofacitinib. Scalp TCR repertoire analysis is complicated because resident alphabeta T cells in normal human skin are also sequenced, whereas mouse skin is dominated by gammadelta T cells. Shared TCR sequences between patients were less evident than in mice, which may be partly attributable to HLA diversity in the patient population.

Reading the label with the study, this specimen's treatment or condition is: oral pan-JAK inhibitor, 5-10 mg twice daily. Peripheral blood and lesional scalp punch biopsies were obtained from patients with alopecia areata. After PBMCs were isolated by density centrifugation and stained for CD3, CD4 and CD8, a FACSAria was used to sort CD4+ and CD8+ T cells. Recombination joined TRBV18 with TRBJ2-7; 7 middle bases align to TRBD2. This clonotype was sampled from a human donor with alopecia areata. The starting material was CD8+ T cells sorted from blood, obtained around week 54, from a patient treated with tofacitinib. The encoded CDR3 is CASSPPRGGQYF. The sequenced DNA is TGTGCCAGCTCACCACCGCGCGGGGGTCAGTACTTC.